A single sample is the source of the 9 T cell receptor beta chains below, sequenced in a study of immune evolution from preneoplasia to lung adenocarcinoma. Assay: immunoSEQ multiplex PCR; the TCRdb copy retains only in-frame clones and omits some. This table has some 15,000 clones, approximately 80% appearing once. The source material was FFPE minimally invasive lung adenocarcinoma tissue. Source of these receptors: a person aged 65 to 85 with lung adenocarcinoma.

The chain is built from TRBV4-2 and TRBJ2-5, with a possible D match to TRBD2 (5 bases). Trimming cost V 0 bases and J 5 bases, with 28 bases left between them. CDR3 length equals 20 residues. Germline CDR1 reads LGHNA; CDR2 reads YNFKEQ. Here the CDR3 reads CASSQDIGGLQTGREETQYF. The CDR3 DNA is TGTGCCAGCAGCCAAGATATCGGTGGGCTACAGACGGGGAGAGAGGAGACCCAGTACTTC.

This chain's CDR3 is CSVWQRGALHF. The CDR3 DNA is TGCAGCGTCTGGCAACGGGGCGCCCTCCACTTT. V usage is TRBV29-1 and J usage is TRBJ1-6; the D gene is possibly TRBD1 (5 bases). The ends were cut back, 6 bases at V and 14 bases at J, with 14 bases in the middle. Germline lookup yields CDR1 SQVTM and CDR2 ANQGSEA. CDR3 length: 11 residues.

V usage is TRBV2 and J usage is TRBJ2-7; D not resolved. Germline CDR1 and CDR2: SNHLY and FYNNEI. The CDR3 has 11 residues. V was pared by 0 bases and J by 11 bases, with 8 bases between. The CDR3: CASSEALLEYF. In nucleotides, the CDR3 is TGTGCCAGCAGTGAAGCCCTTTTGGAGTACTTC.

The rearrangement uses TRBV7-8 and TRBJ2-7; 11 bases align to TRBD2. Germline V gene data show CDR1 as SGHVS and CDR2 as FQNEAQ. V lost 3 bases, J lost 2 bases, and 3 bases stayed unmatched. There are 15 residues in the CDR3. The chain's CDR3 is CASSFVAGGPYEQYF. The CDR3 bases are TGTGCCAGCAGCTTCGTAGCGGGAGGGCCCTACGAGCAGTACTTC.

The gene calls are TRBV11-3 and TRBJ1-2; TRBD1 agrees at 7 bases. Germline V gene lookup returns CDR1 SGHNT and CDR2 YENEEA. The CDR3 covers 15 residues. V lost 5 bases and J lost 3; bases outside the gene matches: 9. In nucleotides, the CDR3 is TGTGCCAGCAGCGTCAGGGGGAATGTAGACTATGGCTACACCTTC. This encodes CASSVRGNVDYGYTF.

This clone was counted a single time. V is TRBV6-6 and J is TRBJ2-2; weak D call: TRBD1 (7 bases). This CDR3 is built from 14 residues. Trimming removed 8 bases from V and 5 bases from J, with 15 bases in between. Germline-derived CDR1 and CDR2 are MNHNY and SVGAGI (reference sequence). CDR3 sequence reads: CASQGGLGTGELFF. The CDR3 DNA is TGTGCCAGCCAGGGGGGATTGGGGACCGGGGAGCTGTTTTTT.

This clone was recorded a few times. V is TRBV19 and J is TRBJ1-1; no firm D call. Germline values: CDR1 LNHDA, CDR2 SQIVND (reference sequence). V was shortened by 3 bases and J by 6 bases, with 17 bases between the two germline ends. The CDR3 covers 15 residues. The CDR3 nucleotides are TGTGCCAGTAGTATCCGCAGTCCTATTTTATCTGAAGCTTTCTTT. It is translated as CASSIRSPILSEAFF.

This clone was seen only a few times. The CDR3 spells CASSAGQLNTGELFF. The CDR3 DNA is TGTGCCAGCAGCGCGGGACAGTTAAACACCGGGGAGCTGTTTTTT. The chain carries TRBV9 and TRBJ2-2; the match to TRBD1 covers 7 bases. In germline, CDR1 is SGDLS, CDR2 YYNGEE. Trimming took 3 bases from V and 2 from J; bases not matched to a gene: 4. The CDR3 contains 15 residues.

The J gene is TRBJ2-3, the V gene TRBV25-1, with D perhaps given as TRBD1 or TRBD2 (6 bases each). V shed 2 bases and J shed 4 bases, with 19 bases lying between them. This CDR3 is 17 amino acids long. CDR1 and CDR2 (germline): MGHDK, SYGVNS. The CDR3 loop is CASSEGGVTGEADTQYF. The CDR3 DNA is TGTGCCAGCAGTGAAGGGGGCGTCACGGGGGAGGCAGATACGCAGTATTTT.